The 31 T cell receptor beta chains listed next were all sequenced from one sample in a study of tumor-infiltrating lymphocytes in primary liver carcinoma. A constant-region primer primed TCR beta cDNA synthesis from 450 to 550 ng of total RNA. Employing slightly modified ARM-PCR, three nested multiplex PCR rounds were run, and these gave rise to the TCR beta libraries. The two initial PCR rounds, ten to eleven cycles each, used TRBV1-TRBV30 forward and C-beta reverse primers. TCRdb re-called the multiplex PCR reads with MiXCR, one entry per CDR3 protein. The sample shows about 300,000 distinct CDR3 sequences, 50% to 70% of them seen only once. Researchers drew blood RNA from unsorted whole blood and extracted germline DNA as well. Sequenced: peripheral blood. The source is a man aged 35 to 55 with primary liver carcinoma and hepatitis B virus infection.

V is TRBV11-2 and J is TRBJ1-1; maybe TRBD1 (6 bases). There are 15 residues in the CDR3. Germline assignment: CDR1 SGHAT and CDR2 FQNNGV. The V end was cut by 3 bases, the J end by 2 bases, with 13 bases between. CDR3 nucleotides: TGTGCCAGCAGCTTCATCGGGACACCAAACACTGAAGCTTTCTTT. Translation: CASSFIGTPNTEAFF.

Note on this clonotype: This may stem from a read error, because a much larger clone lies one nucleotide away. The J gene is TRBJ1-3, the V gene TRBV12-3 or TRBV12-4, with no clear D. The ends were cut back, 6 bases at V and 4 bases at J, with 19 bases in the middle. The CDR3 runs to 16 residues. This CDR3 reads CASSMNHMVSGNTIYF. The CDR3 coding sequence is TGTGCCAGCAGCATGAACCACATGGTGTCCGGAAACACCATATATTTT.

This clonotype has ten or more counts. The CDR3 sequence is CASSARSINEKLFF. In nucleotides, the CDR3 is TGTGCCAGCAGTGCCAGGTCGATTAATGAAAAACTGTTTTTT. V is TRBV6-1 and J is TRBJ1-4; D not resolved. CDR3 size: 14 residues. Trimming removed 4 bases at V and 4 bases at J, with 10 bases between. CDR1 and CDR2 from the germline V gene are MNHNS and SASEGT.

Turning to this clonotype: A much larger clone lies a single base off, so this may be a read error. This sequence joins TRBV6-2 or TRBV6-3 and TRBJ2-1; TRBD1 aligns across 11 bases. The V and J ends lost 0 bases and 7 bases, in that order; junction bases with no gene match: 8. Looked up from germline, CDR1 is MNHEY and CDR2 is SVGEGT. The CDR3 runs to 17 residues. The CDR3 coding sequence is TGTGCCAGCAGTTACTCATCAGGACAGGGGGCCGGGAATGAGCAGTTCTTC. It yields the protein CASSYSSGQGAGNEQFF.

In the case of this clonotype: Given a much more abundant clone one base away, this may be a read error. The chain combines TRBV14 with TRBJ2-2; the D call may be TRBD1 or TRBD2 (6 bases each). Germline CDR1 and CDR2: SGHDN and FVKESK. The CDR3 has 21 residues. The CDR3 coding sequence is TGTGCCAGCAGCCAAGCCCGCGGGGACACGGCTGTGTTGGGGGTCACCGGGGAGCTGTCTTTT. This encodes CASSQARGDTAVLGVTGELSF.

This clonotype has just one count. A much more abundant neighbour one base away suggests this may be a read error. The CDR3: CASGYRQVLLNTEAFF. As DNA, the CDR3 is TGTGCCAGCGGTTACAGGCAGGTTCTTCTGAACACTGAAGCTTTCTTT. The chain is built from TRBV6-2 or TRBV6-3 and TRBJ1-1; weak D call: TRBD1 (5 bases). The CDR3 is 16 residues long. Germline assignment: CDR1 MNHEY and CDR2 SVGEGT.

The rearrangement joins TRBV5-1 to TRBJ2-7; D unresolved. V dropped 3 bases and J dropped 0 bases, with 10 bases sitting between them. Germline CDR1 is SGHRS and CDR2 is YFSETQ. There are 14 residues in the CDR3. Written as DNA, the CDR3 is TGCGCCAGCAGCTGGGGTACGGTCTCCTACGAGCAGTACTTC. Protein product: CASSWGTVSYEQYF.

As for this clonotype: A read error may produce the germline difference seen at one junction end. This sequence joins TRBV6-2 or TRBV6-3 and TRBJ1-2; D is perhaps TRBD1 (6 bases). In germline, CDR1 is MNHEY, CDR2 SVGEGT. The CDR3 contains 16 residues. The CDR3 DNA is TGTGCCAGCAGTTACTCATTGGGGGGCGCGGACTATGGCTGCACCTTC. Amino acids: CASSYSLGGADYGCTF.

There are a few counts of this clonotype. The chain carries TRBV6-1 and TRBJ2-7; no definite D call. The CDR3 has 14 amino acids. Per the germline V gene, CDR1 is MNHNS and CDR2 is SASEGT. The ends were cut back, 2 bases at V and 2 bases at J, with 10 bases in the middle. The CDR3 loop is CASSEYVGPYEQYF. CDR3 sequence (DNA): TGTGCCAGCAGTGAATATGTAGGTCCCTACGAGCAGTACTTC.

CDR3 amino acids: CASSSLAGSTDTQYF. The CDR3 DNA follows: TGTGCCAGCAGCTCTCTAGCGGGAAGCACAGATACGCAGTATTTT. The chain is built from TRBV11-2 and TRBJ2-3, with 9 bases aligning to TRBD2. CDR1 SGHAT and CDR2 FQNNGV come from the germline V gene. CDR3 length: 15 residues. V shed 4 bases and J 0 bases; nucleotides not matched to a gene: 2.

As to this clonotype: One end of the junction is discordant with germline, which a read error may explain. This chain uses TRBV11-2 with TRBJ1-1; D gene uncertain. This CDR3 has 15 residues. Germline V lookup: CDR1 SGHAT, CDR2 FQNNGV. Here the CDR3 DNA reads TGTGCCAGCACCTTAGGAGTTGTATGGGTCGCTGAAGCTTTCTTT. Translation gives CASTLGVVWVAEAFF. The full variable domain, completed using reference TRBV11-2 and TRBJ1-1, is EAGVAQSPRYKIIEKRQSVAFWCNPISGHATLYWYQQILGQGPKLLIQFQNNGVVDDSQLPKDRFSAERLKGVDSTLKIQPAKLEDSAVYLCASTLGVVWVAEAFFGQGTRLTVV.

The V gene is TRBV7-8, the J gene TRBJ2-1, with TRBD2 matching over 9 bases. V lost 6 bases to trimming and J lost 8 bases; unmatched junction nucleotides: 17. CDR1 is SGHVS, CDR2 FQNEAQ, per germline. The CDR3 is 17 amino acids. The CDR3 coding sequence is TGTGCCAGCAGTCCCACATCGGCTAGCGGGACATTTGATGAGCAGTTCTTC. Amino acids: CASSPTSASGTFDEQFF.

Turning to this clonotype: It is likely a read error, because the conserved phenylalanine at the end of the CDR3 is missing. The rearrangement joins TRBV14 to TRBJ1-2, with TRBD1 matching 7 bases. The CDR3 covers 15 residues. With 0 bases clipped from V and 4 bases from J, the junction kept 5 bases outside the gene matches. The germline V gene has CDR1 SGHDN and CDR2 FVKESK. The CDR3 spells CASSQEHRDSYGYTI. CDR3 DNA: TGTGCCAGCAGCCAAGAGCACCGGGACAGCTATGGCTACACCATC.

This clonotype has a single count. The conserved phenylalanine or tryptophan is not found at the CDR3 terminus, so this likely reflects a read error. V and J are TRBV4-3 and TRBJ2-3; TRBD2 might be the D (5 bases). The CDR3 has 16 amino acids. CDR1 LGHNA and CDR2 YSLEER come from the germline V gene. In DNA, the CDR3 is TGCGCCAGCAGTCAAGCCCAAGGAGGCGGCCCAGATACGCAGTATTCT. This translates into CASSQAQGGGPDTQYS.

CDR3 sequence: CACIPPVLYEQFF. The CDR3 DNA reads as TGTGCATGTATCCCCCCGGTGTTGTATGAGCAGTTCTTC. The gene calls are TRBV30 and TRBJ2-1, with D hard to call. Germline CDR1 reads GTSNPN; CDR2 reads SVGIG (reference sequence). The CDR3 has 13 residues.

As regards this clonotype: At one of its ends the junction is not consistent with the germline gene, which may arise from a read error. This chain joins TRBV6-5 and TRBJ1-1; perhaps TRBD1 as D (6 bases). Germline CDR1 MNHEY, CDR2 SVGAGI. This CDR3 comprises 14 residues. The CDR3 reads CVSSYGGRYTEASF. The CDR3 DNA follows: TGTGTCAGCAGTTACGGGGGCAGGTACACTGAAGCTTCCTTT.

Turning to this clonotype: A read error may account for a junction end that differs from germline. V and J are TRBV12-3 or TRBV12-4 and TRBJ2-3, with 8 bases matching TRBD2. The CDR3 has 14 residues. CDR3 nucleotides: TGTGCCAGCAGGGGACTAGTTGGGGGAGATAGGCAGTATTTT. It encodes CASRGLVGGDRQYF.

Notes on this clonotype: Because the CDR3 is missing its conserved closing phenylalanine or tryptophan, this is likely a read error. The chain carries TRBV25-1 and TRBJ2-7, with 9 nucleotides matching TRBD1. Germline V gene data show CDR1 as MGHDK and CDR2 as SYGVNS. V lost 1 base to trimming and J lost 7 bases; unmatched junction nucleotides: 8. The CDR3 extends over 15 amino acids. CDR3 sequence reads: CASSEFGQGFREQYI. CDR3 sequence (DNA): TGTGCCAGCAGTGAATTCGGACAGGGGTTTCGAGAGCAGTACATC.

Details on this clonotype: A read error may produce the germline difference seen at one junction end. V usage is TRBV5-1 and J usage is TRBJ2-1; the match to TRBD2 covers 7 bases. Germline V gene lookup returns CDR1 SGHRS and CDR2 YFSETQ. The CDR3 has 15 amino acids. DNA for the CDR3: TGCGCCAGCAGCTTGGAGGCTAGCGGTAACAATGAGCAGCTCTTC. It translates to CASSLEASGNNEQLF.

For this clonotype: A much larger clone lies a single base off, so this may be a read error. CDR3 protein: CASSKSKGDENGYTF. Here the CDR3 DNA reads TGTGCCAGCAGTAAATCGAAAGGGGATGAAAATGGCTACACCTTC. The chain recombines TRBV6-5 with TRBJ1-2, with a possible D match to TRBD1 (5 bases). Germline loops: CDR1 MNHEY, CDR2 SVGAGI. The V and J ends lost 5 bases and 6 bases respectively, with 19 bases between them. This CDR3 has 15 residues.

This clonotype occurred once. The chain carries TRBV11-2 and TRBJ2-7, with D perhaps assigned TRBD1 or TRBD2 (5 bases each). Per germline, CDR1 SGHAT and CDR2 FQNNGV. The ends were cut back, 10 bases at V and 2 bases at J, with 12 bases in the middle. The CDR3 sequence is 12 residues long. CDR3 in DNA: TGTGCCAACTTAGGGGACCCCTACGAGCAGTACTTC. As protein: CANLGDPYEQYF.

Remarks on this clonotype: At one end, the junction sequence differs from germline, possibly due to a read error. The rearrangement uses TRBV29-1 and TRBJ2-2, with 8 positions matching TRBD1. This CDR3 has 16 amino acids. From germline, CDR1 is SQVTM and CDR2 ANQGSEA. The CDR3 nucleotides are TGCAGTGTTGGACAGGGCAGCAGGGCGAACACCGGGGAGCTGTTTTTT. Amino acids: CSVGQGSRANTGELFF.

This clonotype was seen once. A read error may be the cause here, since a much bigger clone is one base away. V and J are TRBV6-5 and TRBJ2-7; a weak D match, TRBD1 (6 bases). The length of the CDR3 is 14 residues. CDR1 is MNHEY, CDR2 SVGAGI, per germline. DNA of the CDR3: TGTGCCAGCAGCCCTGACAGGAGCTCCCACGAGCAGTACTTC. Its protein is CASSPDRSSHEQYF.

On this clonotype: This sequence may be a read error, since a much larger clone differs from it by one base. The V and J genes are TRBV29-1 and TRBJ2-3, with D perhaps assigned TRBD1 or TRBD2 (5 bases each). CDR3 size: 14 residues. Germline lookup yields CDR1 SQVTM and CDR2 ANQGSEA. V lost 7 bases and J 4 bases, leaving 18 bases between the germline ends. The CDR3 nucleotides are TGCAGCGCCCTTCCCAGGGAGTCCTCAGATACGCAGTATTTT. Amino acid sequence: CSALPRESSDTQYF.

Remarks on this clonotype: At one boundary the junction diverges from the germline segment, which might be a read error. V is TRBV4-3 and J is TRBJ2-3; 9 nucleotides align to TRBD1. Germline V lookup: CDR1 LGHNA, CDR2 YSLEER. CDR3 length: 15 residues. The CDR3 loop reads CTSSRRQGGTDTRYF. The CDR3 nucleotides read TGCACCAGCAGCCGCCGACAGGGGGGGACAGATACGCGGTATTTT.

Points on this clonotype: Its ends do not fully match the called genes, so a read error is possible. The chain employs TRBV2 and TRBJ2-6; 11 nucleotides match TRBD1. Germline V gene sequence: CDR1 SNHLY, CDR2 FYNNEI. The CDR3 has 16 residues. Here the CDR3 DNA reads TGTGCCAAAGCGGGACAGGGGGGTACTGGGGCCAACATCCTGACTTTC. As protein: CAKAGQGGTGANILTF.

Points on this clonotype: A much larger clonotype is one base distant, so this may be a read error. The chain joins TRBV10-3 to TRBJ2-7, with 7 bases aligning to TRBD2. The CDR3 length is 12 residues. Per germline, CDR1 ENHRY and CDR2 SYGVKD. J lost 13 bases, V lost 4 bases, and 10 bases had no gene match. The chain's CDR3 is CAISASTGGPYF. The CDR3 nucleotides are TGTGCCATCAGTGCGTCGACGGGAGGACCATACTTC.

The chain has TRBV10-3 and TRBJ1-5; D gene ambiguous. The V end lost 2 bases, the J end lost 4 bases, and 9 bases lay between the germline ends. This CDR3 is 14 amino acids long. Germline loops: CDR1 ENHRY, CDR2 SYGVKD. CDR3 in amino acids: CAISERGVNQPQHF. CDR3 DNA: TGTGCCATCAGTGAGCGGGGTGTGAATCAGCCCCAGCATTTT.

This clonotype was counted many times. V is TRBV5-8 and J is TRBJ2-3; D is tentatively TRBD1 or TRBD2 (5 bases each). V dropped 9 bases and J dropped 2 bases, with 19 bases sitting between them. The CDR3 loop spans 15 amino acids. Per the germline V gene, CDR1 is SGHTS and CDR2 is YDEGEE. The CDR3 loop is CATTLGERNTDTQYF. In DNA form, the CDR3 reads TGTGCCACTACCCTGGGGGAGCGTAACACAGATACGCAGTATTTT.

This clonotype was recorded once. This sequence joins TRBV15 and TRBJ2-3; possibly TRBD1 or TRBD2 for D (5 bases each). Trimming stripped 5 bases from V and 5 bases from J, with 17 bases between. The CDR3 runs 15 residues. Germline V gene sequence: CDR1 LNHNV, CDR2 YYDKDF (reference sequence). The CDR3 sequence: CATSHKGTHRDTQYF. The CDR3 bases are TGTGCCACCAGCCATAAAGGGACCCACCGAGATACGCAGTATTTT.

Concerning this clonotype: It may be a read error: a sequence one base away is much more abundant. The chain links TRBV13 to TRBJ2-3; 8 nucleotides agree with TRBD1. CDR1 is PRHDT, CDR2 FYEKMQ, per germline (reference sequence). The CDR3 sequence is 15 residues long. CDR3 region: CASNLPGQGTDTQYF. The CDR3 coding sequence is TGTGCCAGCAACTTACCGGGACAGGGCACAGATACGCAGTATTTT.